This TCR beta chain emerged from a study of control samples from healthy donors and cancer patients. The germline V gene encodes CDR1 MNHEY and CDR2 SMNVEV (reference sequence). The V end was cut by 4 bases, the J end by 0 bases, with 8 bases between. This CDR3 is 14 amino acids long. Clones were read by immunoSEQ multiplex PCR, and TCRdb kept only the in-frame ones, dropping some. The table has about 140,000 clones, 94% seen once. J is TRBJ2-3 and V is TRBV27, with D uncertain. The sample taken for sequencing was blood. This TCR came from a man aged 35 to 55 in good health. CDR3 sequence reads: CASSSRSSTDTQYF. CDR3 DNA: TGTGCCAGCAGTTCCCGATCTAGCACAGATACGCAGTATTTT.